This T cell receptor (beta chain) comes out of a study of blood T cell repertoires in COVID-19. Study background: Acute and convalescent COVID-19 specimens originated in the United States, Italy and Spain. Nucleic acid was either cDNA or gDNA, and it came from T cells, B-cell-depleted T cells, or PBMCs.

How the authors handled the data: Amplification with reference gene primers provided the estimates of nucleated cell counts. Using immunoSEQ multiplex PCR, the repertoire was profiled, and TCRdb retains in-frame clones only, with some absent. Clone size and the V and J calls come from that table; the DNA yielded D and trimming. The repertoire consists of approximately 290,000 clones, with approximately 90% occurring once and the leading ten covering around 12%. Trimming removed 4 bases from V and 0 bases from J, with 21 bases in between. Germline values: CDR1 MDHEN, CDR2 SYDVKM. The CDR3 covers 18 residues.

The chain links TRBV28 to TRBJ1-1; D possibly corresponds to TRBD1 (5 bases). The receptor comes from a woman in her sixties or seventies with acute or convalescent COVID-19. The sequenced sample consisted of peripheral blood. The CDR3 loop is CASSSPRTGVGLNTEAFF. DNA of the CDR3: TGTGCCAGCAGTTCCCCCCGGACGGGGGTCGGCCTGAACACTGAAGCTTTCTTT.